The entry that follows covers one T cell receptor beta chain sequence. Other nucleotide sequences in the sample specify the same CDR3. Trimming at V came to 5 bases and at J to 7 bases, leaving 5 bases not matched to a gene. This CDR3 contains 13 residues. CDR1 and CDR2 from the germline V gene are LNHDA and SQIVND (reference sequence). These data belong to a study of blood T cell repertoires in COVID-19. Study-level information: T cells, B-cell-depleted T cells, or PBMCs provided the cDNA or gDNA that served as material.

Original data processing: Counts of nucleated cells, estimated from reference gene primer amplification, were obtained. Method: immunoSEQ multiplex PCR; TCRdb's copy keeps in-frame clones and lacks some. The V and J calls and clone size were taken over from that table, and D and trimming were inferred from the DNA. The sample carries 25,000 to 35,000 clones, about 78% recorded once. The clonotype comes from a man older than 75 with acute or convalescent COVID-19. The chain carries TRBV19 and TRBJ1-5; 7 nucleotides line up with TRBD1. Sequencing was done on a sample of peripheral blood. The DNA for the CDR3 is TGTGCCAGTAGTCTACAGGGGACCCAGCCCCAGCATTTT. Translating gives CASSLQGTQPQHF.